This T cell receptor (beta chain) was sequenced for a study of OX40 agonist ivuxolimab in advanced cancers. Sequencing used immunoSEQ multiplex PCR; TCRdb keeps in-frame clones, though not all of them. Among 11,000 to 15,000 clones, roughly 79% were seen once, and the ten largest hold 36%. The CDR3 totals 16 residues. J lost 5 bases, V lost 2 bases, and 10 bases had no gene match. The germline CDR1 and CDR2 sequences are SEHNR and FQNEAQ (reference sequence). The chain combines TRBV7-9 with TRBJ2-5; 8 bases map to TRBD1. This specimen consisted of CD4+ or CD8+ T cells sorted from blood, obtained in a trial of the OX40 agonist ivuxolimab. The origin of this receptor is an adult with an advanced solid tumor such as melanoma, head and neck, liver or kidney cancer. The CDR3, as DNA: TGTGCCAGCAGCTTAACCAATACAGGGGGGCGGGAGACCCAGTACTTC. Its protein is CASSLTNTGGRETQYF.